Below, one T cell receptor (beta chain) is given with its context. This entry comes from a study of blood T cell repertoires in COVID-19. Across the study: The study drew acute and convalescent COVID-19 samples from the United States, Italy and Spain. Sources were T cells, B-cell-depleted T cells, or PBMCs; the material itself was cDNA or gDNA.

The assay was immunoSEQ multiplex PCR, and TCRdb's table has in-frame clones only and misses some. The sample holds about 200,000 clones, under 90% seen once. The clonotype was recovered from a man in his fifties or sixties with acute or convalescent COVID-19. The sequenced material came from peripheral blood.

Here the CDR3 DNA reads TGTGCCAGCAGCTTTCGCTCCTACAATGAGCAGTTCTTC. Amino acid sequence: CASSFRSYNEQFF. This rearrangement joins TRBV5-4 to TRBJ2-1; the D is unclear. The CDR3 contains 13 residues. Deletions cut 2 bases from V and 0 bases from J, with 3 bases between. CDR1 and CDR2 from the germline V gene are SGHNT and YYREEE (reference sequence).